This T cell receptor (beta chain) was documented in a study of cytomegalovirus exposure and HLA in healthy donors. Background on the study: Around 85 million unique TCR sequences came from HLA-typed donors in an early release. Among some 400 genotyped donors, roughly 81% fell in the Caucasian-associated ancestry cluster.

The PCR made use of 60 Vbeta and 13 Jbeta primers. In the study's own analysis: Some 10 million of some 80 million unique TCR beta chains were shared, per a later count. TCRdb keeps only in-frame clones here, not all; method: immunoSEQ multiplex PCR. That table supplies the V and J calls and clone size; D and trimming were determined from the DNA. The sample gives about 60,000 clones, around 70% of which show up once; just under 20% is in the top ten. Germline V lookup: CDR1 SEHNR, CDR2 FQNEAQ (reference sequence). The V segment lost 1 base and the J segment 2 bases; nucleotides outside the gene matches: 11. The CDR3 length is 18 residues. Study observations and caveats: TCR beta V- and J-gene trimming, according to a later analysis, was linked to a missense DCLRE1C variant.

This clone was recorded only once. Its antigen is currently unknown. The origin of this receptor is a woman in her sixties in good health and CMV-seropositive. The material sequenced was PBMCs. This chain connects TRBV7-9 to TRBJ1-1; TRBD1 aligns across 9 bases. The CDR3 reads CASSLDWTGEDDNTEAFF. DNA of the CDR3: TGTGCCAGCAGCTTAGACTGGACAGGGGAAGATGATAACACTGAAGCTTTCTTT.